The 10 T cell receptor beta chains listed next were all sequenced from one sample in a study of shared clonotypes between healthy human individuals (dated by TCRdb to the early 2020s). The library was produced with the immunoSEQ multiplex PCR assay. Here the immuneACCESS table is served through TCRdb, limited to in-frame sequences with V and J called. Missing clones are a known gap in these copies; in checked studies unresolved V genes cover under half, and the rest lacks a known reason. Across this sample there are about 450,000 clones, with 70% to 80% seen only once. The biggest ten clones account for over 9.5% of the sample. The source material was PBMCs. The receptors were gathered from a woman aged 40-49 years in good health. Some clones in this sample may be carry-over from other donors' samples.

The CDR3 region has the DNA TGTGCCAGCAGCCAAATCAGGGCGACGGTCGGGGAGCTGTTTTTT. Its translation: CASSQIRATVGELFF. The rearrangement links TRBV14 to TRBJ2-2; D might be TRBD1 (5 bases). Trimming removed 2 bases from V and 7 bases from J, with 14 bases in between. This CDR3 spans 15 amino acids. From germline, CDR1 is SGHDN and CDR2 FVKESK.

V and J are TRBV14 and TRBJ1-1; maybe TRBD1 (5 bases). This CDR3 is 15 amino acids long. Trimming cost V 1 base and J 1 base, with 10 bases left between them. Looked up from germline, CDR1 is SGHDN and CDR2 is FVKESK. The DNA of the CDR3 is TGTGCCAGCAGCCAAGGAGGGGTGAGGAACACTGAAGCTTTCTTT. Amino acids: CASSQGGVRNTEAFF.

The rearrangement joins TRBV7-9 to TRBJ2-1; maybe TRBD1 (6 bases). Deletions cut 6 bases from V and 12 bases from J, with 18 bases between. This CDR3 contains 13 residues. The germline V gene has CDR1 SEHNR and CDR2 FQNEAQ (reference sequence). CDR3 sequence: CASSLAGALGQFF. The CDR3, as DNA: TGTGCCAGCAGTCTCGCAGGGGCCTTAGGGCAGTTCTTC. Full variable domain (missing parts from reference TRBV7-9 and TRBJ2-1): DTGVSQNPRHKITKRGQNVTFRCDPISEHNRLYWYRQTLGQGPEFLTYFQNEAQLEKSRLLSDRFSAERPKGSFSTLEIQRTEQGDSAMYLCASSLAGALGQFFGPGTRLTVL.

The chain is built from TRBV28 and TRBJ2-7; no firm D call. Looked up from germline, CDR1 is MDHEN and CDR2 is SYDVKM. The CDR3 sequence is 11 residues long. V gave up 5 bases and J gave up 5 bases, with 7 bases separating them. The CDR3 DNA follows: TGTGCCAGCAGTAGGAGAGACGAGCAGTACTTC. It is translated as CASSRRDEQYF.

With regard to this clone: Other DNA sequences in this sample translate to the same CDR3. V usage is TRBV5-1 and J usage is TRBJ2-5; the D is unclear. Between the trimmed V and J ends, which lost 0 bases and 5 bases, there was a span of 5 bases. The length of the CDR3 is 12 residues. CDR1 is SGHRS and CDR2 is YFSETQ in the germline V gene. The CDR3 DNA sequence: TGCGCCAGCAGCTTGGCCGGGGAGACCCAGTACTTC. Its translation: CASSLAGETQYF.

This chain joins TRBV5-6 and TRBJ2-7; 8 positions match TRBD2. Germline values: CDR1 SGHDT, CDR2 YYEEEE. There are 17 residues in the CDR3. V was clipped by 1 base and J by 0 bases; unmatched bases: 9. Written as DNA, the CDR3 is TGTGCCAGCAGCTTGTGGACGGAGCGGGGGTACTCCTACGAGCAGTACTTC. It is translated as CASSLWTERGYSYEQYF.

This clone was seen a handful of times. The chain links TRBV19 to TRBJ1-2; TRBD1 agrees at 7 bases. V was pared by 1 base and J by 8 bases, with 13 bases of the junction left unmatched. CDR1 and CDR2 (germline): LNHDA, SQIVND (reference sequence). The CDR3 spans 16 residues. The CDR3 region has the DNA TGTGCCAGTAGTATAGGTCCGGACAGGCTGCAGGGCGGCTACACCTTC. As protein: CASSIGPDRLQGGYTF.

The chain employs TRBV27 and TRBJ2-2, with D uncertain. V was cut by 1 base and J by 1 base, with 10 bases left in between. The CDR3 consists of 16 residues. Germline V gene lookup returns CDR1 MNHEY and CDR2 SMNVEV (reference sequence). This CDR3 reads CASSLWAIQNTGELFF. As DNA, the CDR3 is TGTGCCAGCAGTTTATGGGCCATTCAGAACACCGGGGAGCTGTTTTTT.

The rearrangement uses TRBV30 and TRBJ2-1, with D perhaps TRBD2 (6 bases). V lost 4 bases and J lost 7, with 14 bases in between. CDR1 and CDR2 (germline): GTSNPN, SVGIG (reference sequence). The CDR3 contains 13 residues. CDR3 amino acids: CAWTREPTNEQFF. In nucleotides, the CDR3 is TGTGCCTGGACACGGGAGCCCACTAATGAGCAGTTCTTC.

On this clone: Other nucleotide sequences in the sample specify the same CDR3. The chain combines TRBV30 with TRBJ1-1; a possible D gene is TRBD1 (5 bases). Trimming removed 2 bases from V and 3 bases from J, with 10 bases in between. The germline gives CDR1 GTSNPN, CDR2 SVGIG (reference sequence). CDR3 length: 13 residues. The CDR3: CAWSRARDTEAFF. Written as DNA, the CDR3 is TGTGCCTGGAGTAGGGCCAGGGACACTGAAGCTTTCTTT.